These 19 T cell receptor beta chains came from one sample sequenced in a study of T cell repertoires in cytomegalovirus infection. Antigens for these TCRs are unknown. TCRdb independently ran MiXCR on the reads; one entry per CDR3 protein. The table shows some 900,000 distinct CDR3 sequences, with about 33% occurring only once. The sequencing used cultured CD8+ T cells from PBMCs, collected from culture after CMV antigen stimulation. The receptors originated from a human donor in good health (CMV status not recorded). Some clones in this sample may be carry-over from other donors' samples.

Here the CDR3 DNA reads TGCGCCAGCAGCCAAGATCGGGGGGCGGGCCAGCCCCAGCATTTT. This codes for CASSQDRGAGQPQHF. The chain has TRBV4-1 and TRBJ1-5; a possible D gene is TRBD1 (6 bases). The CDR3 sequence is 15 residues long. The germline V and J ends were trimmed by 0 bases and 7 bases, with 13 bases remaining between them. Germline values: CDR1 MGHRA, CDR2 YSYEKL.

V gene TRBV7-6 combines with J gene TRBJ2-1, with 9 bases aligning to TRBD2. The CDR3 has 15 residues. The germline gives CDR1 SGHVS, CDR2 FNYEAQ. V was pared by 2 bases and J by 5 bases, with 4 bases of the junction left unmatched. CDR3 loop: CASSLIAGANNEQFF. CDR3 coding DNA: TGTGCCAGCAGCTTAATAGCGGGGGCAAACAATGAGCAGTTCTTC.

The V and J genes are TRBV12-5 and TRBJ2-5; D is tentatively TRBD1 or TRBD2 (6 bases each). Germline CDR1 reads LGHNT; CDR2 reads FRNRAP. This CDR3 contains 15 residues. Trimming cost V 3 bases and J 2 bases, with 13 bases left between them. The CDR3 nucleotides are TGTGCTAGTGGTTTTTGGCGGGACACTCAAGAGACCCAGTACTTC. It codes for CASGFWRDTQETQYF. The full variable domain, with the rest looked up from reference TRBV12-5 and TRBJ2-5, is DARVTQTPRHKVTEMGQEVTMRCQPILGHNTVFWYRQTMMQGLELLAYFRNRAPLDDSGMPKDRFSAEMPDATLATLKIQPSEPRDSAVYFCASGFWRDTQETQYFGPGTRLLVL.

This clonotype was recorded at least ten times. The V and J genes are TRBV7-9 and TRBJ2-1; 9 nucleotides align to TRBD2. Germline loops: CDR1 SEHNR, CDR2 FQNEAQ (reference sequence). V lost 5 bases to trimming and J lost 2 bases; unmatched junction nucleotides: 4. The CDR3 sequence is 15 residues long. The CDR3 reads CASSPRGGAYNEQFF. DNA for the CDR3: TGTGCCAGCAGCCCACGCGGGGGGGCCTACAATGAGCAGTTCTTC.

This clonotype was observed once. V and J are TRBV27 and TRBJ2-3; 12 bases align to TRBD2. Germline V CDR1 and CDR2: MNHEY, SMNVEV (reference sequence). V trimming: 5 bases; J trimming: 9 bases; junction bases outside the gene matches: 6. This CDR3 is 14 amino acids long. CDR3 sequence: CASSRGLAGQTQYF. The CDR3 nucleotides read TGTGCCAGCAGTCGCGGACTAGCGGGGCAAACGCAGTATTTT.

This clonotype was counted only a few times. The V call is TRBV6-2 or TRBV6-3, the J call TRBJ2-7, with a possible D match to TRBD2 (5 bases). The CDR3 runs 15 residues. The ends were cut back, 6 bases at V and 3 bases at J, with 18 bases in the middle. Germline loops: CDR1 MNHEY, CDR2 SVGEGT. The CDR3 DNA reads TGTGCCAGCAGCCGGCAGAGAGGGATTGGCTACGAGCAGTACTTC. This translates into CASSRQRGIGYEQYF.

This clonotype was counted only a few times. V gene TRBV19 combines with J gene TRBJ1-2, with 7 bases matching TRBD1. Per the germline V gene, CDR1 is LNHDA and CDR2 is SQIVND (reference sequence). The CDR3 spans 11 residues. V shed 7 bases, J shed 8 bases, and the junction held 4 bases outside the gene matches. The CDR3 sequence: CASTNRGGYTF. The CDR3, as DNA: TGTGCCAGTACGAACAGGGGCGGCTACACCTTC. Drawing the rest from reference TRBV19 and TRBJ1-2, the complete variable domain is DGGITQSPKYLFRKEGQNVTLSCEQNLNHDAMYWYRQDPGQGLRLIYYSQIVNDFQKGDIAEGYSVSREKKESFPLTVTSAQKNPTAFYLCASTNRGGYTFGSGTRLTVV.

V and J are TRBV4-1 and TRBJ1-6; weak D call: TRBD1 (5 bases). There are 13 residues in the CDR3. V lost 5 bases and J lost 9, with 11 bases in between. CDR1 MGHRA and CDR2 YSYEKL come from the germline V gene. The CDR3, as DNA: TGCGCCAGCAGCGAAGGGGAGGCTTCACCCCTCCACTTT. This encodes CASSEGEASPLHF.

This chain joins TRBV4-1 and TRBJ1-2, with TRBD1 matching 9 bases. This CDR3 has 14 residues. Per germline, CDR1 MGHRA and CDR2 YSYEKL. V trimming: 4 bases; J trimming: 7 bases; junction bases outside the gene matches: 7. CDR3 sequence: CASSRRDRVGGYTF. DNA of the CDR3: TGCGCCAGCAGCCGGAGGGACAGGGTGGGTGGCTACACCTTC.

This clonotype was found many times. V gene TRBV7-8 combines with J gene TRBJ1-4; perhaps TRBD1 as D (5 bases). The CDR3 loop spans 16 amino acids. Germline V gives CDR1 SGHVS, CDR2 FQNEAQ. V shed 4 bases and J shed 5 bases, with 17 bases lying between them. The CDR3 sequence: CASSSGGWQSNEKLFF. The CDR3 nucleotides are TGTGCCAGCAGCTCGGGGGGTTGGCAGTCAAATGAAAAACTGTTTTTT.

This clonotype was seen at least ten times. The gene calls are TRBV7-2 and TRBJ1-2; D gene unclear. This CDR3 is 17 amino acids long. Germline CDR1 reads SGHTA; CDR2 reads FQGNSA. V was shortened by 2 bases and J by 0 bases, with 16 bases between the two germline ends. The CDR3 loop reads CASSLTTGRVPNYGYTF. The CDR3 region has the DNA TGTGCCAGCAGCTTAACCACGGGGAGGGTTCCTAACTATGGCTACACCTTC.

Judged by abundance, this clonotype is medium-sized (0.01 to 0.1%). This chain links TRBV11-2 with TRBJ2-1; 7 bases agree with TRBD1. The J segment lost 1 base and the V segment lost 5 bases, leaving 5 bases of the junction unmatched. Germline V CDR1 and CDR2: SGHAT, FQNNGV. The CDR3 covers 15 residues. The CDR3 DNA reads TGTGCCAGCAGCGAACGGGACAGTTCCTACAATGAGCAGTTCTTC. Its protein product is CASSERDSSYNEQFF. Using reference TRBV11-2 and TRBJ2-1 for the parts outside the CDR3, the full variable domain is EAGVAQSPRYKIIEKRQSVAFWCNPISGHATLYWYQQILGQGPKLLIQFQNNGVVDDSQLPKDRFSAERLKGVDSTLKIQPAKLEDSAVYLCASSERDSSYNEQFFGPGTRLTVL.

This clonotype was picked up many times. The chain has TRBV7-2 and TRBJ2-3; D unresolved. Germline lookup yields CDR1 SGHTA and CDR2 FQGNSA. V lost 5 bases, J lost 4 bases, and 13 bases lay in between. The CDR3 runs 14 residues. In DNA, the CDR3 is TGTGCCAGCAGCCCGACAACGGCGGCAGATACGCAGTATTTT. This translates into CASSPTTAADTQYF.

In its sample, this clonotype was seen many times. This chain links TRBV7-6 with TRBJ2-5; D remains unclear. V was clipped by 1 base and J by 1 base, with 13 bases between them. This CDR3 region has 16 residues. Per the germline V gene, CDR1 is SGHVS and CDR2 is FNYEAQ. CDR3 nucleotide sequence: TGTGCCAGCAGCTTAGGGGATCGCGGCGGCCAAGAGACCCAGTACTTC. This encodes CASSLGDRGGQETQYF.

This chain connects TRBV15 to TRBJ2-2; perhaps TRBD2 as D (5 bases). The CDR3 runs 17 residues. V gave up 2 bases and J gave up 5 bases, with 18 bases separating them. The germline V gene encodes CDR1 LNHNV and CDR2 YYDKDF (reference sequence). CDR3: CATSRPEELAWTGELFF. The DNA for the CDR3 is TGTGCCACCAGCAGACCGGAGGAATTGGCGTGGACCGGGGAGCTGTTTTTT.

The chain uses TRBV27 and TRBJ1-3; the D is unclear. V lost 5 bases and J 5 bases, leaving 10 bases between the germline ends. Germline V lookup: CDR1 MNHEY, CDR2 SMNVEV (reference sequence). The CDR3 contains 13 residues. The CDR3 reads CASSAGSRNTIYF. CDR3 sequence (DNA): TGTGCCAGCAGTGCCGGATCTAGAAACACCATATATTTT.

The CDR3 here is CASGLKGNGEAFF. Here the CDR3 DNA reads TGTGCTAGTGGTTTGAAAGGGAACGGTGAAGCTTTCTTT. V usage is TRBV12-5 and J usage is TRBJ1-1; no definite D call. The germline V and J ends were trimmed by 2 bases and 7 bases, with 11 bases remaining between them. This CDR3 is 13 amino acids long. CDR1 is LGHNT and CDR2 is FRNRAP in the germline V gene. Looking up the rest from reference TRBV12-5 and TRBJ1-1 gives the full variable domain: DARVTQTPRHKVTEMGQEVTMRCQPILGHNTVFWYRQTMMQGLELLAYFRNRAPLDDSGMPKDRFSAEMPDATLATLKIQPSEPRDSAVYFCASGLKGNGEAFFGQGTRLTVV.

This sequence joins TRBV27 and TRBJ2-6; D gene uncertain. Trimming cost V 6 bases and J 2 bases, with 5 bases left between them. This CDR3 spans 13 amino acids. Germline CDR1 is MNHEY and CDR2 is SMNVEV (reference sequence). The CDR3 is CASRSPGANVLTF. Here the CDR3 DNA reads TGTGCCAGCAGGTCCCCTGGGGCCAACGTCCTGACTTTC.

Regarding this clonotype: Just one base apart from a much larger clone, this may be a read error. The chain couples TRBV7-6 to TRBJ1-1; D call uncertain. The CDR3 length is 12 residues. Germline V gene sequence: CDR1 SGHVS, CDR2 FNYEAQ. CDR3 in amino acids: CVSSNGWAEAFF. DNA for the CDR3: TGTGTCAGCAGCAACGGTTGGGCTGAAGCTTTCTTT.